The 15 T cell receptor beta chains below all came from one sample that was sequenced in a study of T cell clones after liver transplantation. Repertoires were generated with immunoSEQ multiplex PCR, while TCRdb's copy carries only in-frame clones and drops some. In the table there are nearly 15,000 clones, around nine tenths of which are singletons. Sequencing used CD8+ T cells from blood, obtained before liver transplant. The receptor source for this set is a human donor who received a liver transplant.

This clone was observed a few times. The chain uses TRBV27 and TRBJ2-2; a possible D gene is TRBD1 (5 bases). Per germline, CDR1 MNHEY and CDR2 SMNVEV (reference sequence). The CDR3 has 13 amino acids. The germline V and J ends were trimmed by 2 bases and 7 bases, with 8 bases remaining between them. This CDR3 reads CASSLQGNGELFF. The CDR3 bases are TGTGCCAGCAGTTTACAGGGTAACGGGGAGCTGTTTTTT.

The genes are TRBV9 and TRBJ2-5; D uncertain. With 0 bases removed from V and 4 bases from J, the gap between germline ends came to 13 bases. CDR1 and CDR2 from the germline V gene are SGDLS and YYNGEE. The CDR3 is 15 amino acids. The DNA for the CDR3 is TGTGCCAGCAGCGTAGCTCTGGGGTTGGGAGAGACCCAGTACTTC. Its protein product is CASSVALGLGETQYF.

The chain links TRBV29-1 to TRBJ2-1; 9 bases are a match to TRBD2. V lost 2 bases to trimming and J lost 3 bases; unmatched junction nucleotides: 5. The CDR3 loop spans 15 amino acids. The germline V gene has CDR1 SQVTM and CDR2 ANQGSEA. This CDR3 reads CSVEWLAGIYNEQFF. The CDR3 region has the DNA TGCAGCGTTGAATGGCTAGCGGGAATCTACAATGAGCAGTTCTTC.

This sequence joins TRBV6-6 and TRBJ2-5; D not certain. This CDR3 comprises 14 residues. The germline V and J ends were trimmed by 2 bases and 3 bases, with 10 bases remaining between them. Per germline, CDR1 MNHNY and CDR2 SVGAGI (reference sequence). CDR3: CASSYTDPKETQYF. CDR3 coding DNA: TGTGCCAGCAGTTACACGGACCCCAAAGAGACCCAGTACTTC.

The rearrangement links TRBV10-2 to TRBJ2-6; unclear D gene. CDR1 and CDR2 (germline): WSHSY, SAAADI. This CDR3 region has 12 residues. V was shortened by 5 bases and J by 4 bases, with 3 bases between the two germline ends. CDR3 residues: CASSSGANVLTF. CDR3 DNA sequence: TGCGCCAGCAGTTCCGGGGCCAACGTCCTGACTTTC.

The V and J genes are TRBV27 and TRBJ1-3, with 8 bases lining up with TRBD1. The V and J ends lost 5 bases and 0 bases, in that order; junction bases with no gene match: 6. The CDR3 sequence is 16 residues long. Germline CDR1 MNHEY, CDR2 SMNVEV (reference sequence). The CDR3 nucleotides read TGTGCCAGCAGTACAGCTACAGGGGGCTCTGGAAACACCATATATTTT. Its protein is CASSTATGGSGNTIYF.

The CDR3 protein is CASSSLDPVYEQYF. In nucleotides, the CDR3 is TGTGCCAGCAGCTCTCTCGATCCCGTCTACGAGCAGTACTTC. This sequence joins TRBV11-3 and TRBJ2-7; D uncertain. CDR1 SGHNT and CDR2 YENEEA come from the germline V gene. V lost 4 bases, J lost 3 bases, and 13 bases lay in between. This CDR3 spans 14 amino acids.

The chain combines TRBV27 with TRBJ2-6; no reliable D call. CDR1 is MNHEY and CDR2 is SMNVEV in the germline V gene (reference sequence). V lost 6 bases, J lost 1 base, and 7 bases lay in between. This CDR3 has 14 amino acids. CDR3 in amino acids: CASRLLSGANVLTF. The DNA for the CDR3 is TGTGCCAGCAGGCTCTTATCTGGGGCCAACGTCCTGACTTTC.

This rearrangement joins TRBV7-9 to TRBJ1-5; 7 positions match TRBD1. The CDR3 is 16 residues long. Looked up from germline, CDR1 is SEHNR and CDR2 is FQNEAQ (reference sequence). Germline trimming cut 5 bases from V and 3 bases from J; bases unmatched to any gene: 10. The CDR3 protein is CASSPSSGGANQPQHF. CDR3 bases: TGTGCCAGCAGCCCGAGTTCAGGGGGGGCCAATCAGCCCCAGCATTTT. The whole variable domain, remainder taken from reference TRBV7-9 and TRBJ1-5, is DTGVSQNPRHKITKRGQNVTFRCDPISEHNRLYWYRQTLGQGPEFLTYFQNEAQLEKSRLLSDRFSAERPKGSFSTLEIQRTEQGDSAMYLCASSPSSGGANQPQHFGDGTRLSIL.

The chain employs TRBV2 and TRBJ1-5; TRBD1 might be the D (5 bases). The CDR3 runs 15 residues. Trimming stripped 3 bases from V and 0 bases from J, with 9 bases between. The germline V gene has CDR1 SNHLY and CDR2 FYNNEI. The CDR3 DNA sequence: TGTGCCAGCAGTGACACCAGGGTTAGCAATCAGCCCCAGCATTTT. Translation: CASSDTRVSNQPQHF.

J is TRBJ2-6 and V is TRBV8-2. TRBV8-2 is a pseudogene segment. CDR3 length: 16 residues. The CDR3: CGNRAITQSRANVLTF. The CDR3 bases are TGTGGCAATAGAGCAATAACACAAAGTCGGGCCAACGTCCTGACTTTC.

The chain carries TRBV15 and TRBJ2-3, with 8 bases fitting TRBD2. Germline CDR1 reads LNHNV; CDR2 reads YYDKDF (reference sequence). There are 19 residues in the CDR3. The V gene end was trimmed by 3 bases and the J gene end by 2 bases; junction bases not matched to a gene: 16. CDR3 amino acids: CATSSIPGGVAQNTDTQYF. CDR3 nucleotide sequence: TGTGCCACCAGCAGTATCCCCGGGGGGGTAGCGCAGAACACAGATACGCAGTATTTT.

The chain recombines TRBV25-1 with TRBJ2-1, with 12 bases matching TRBD2. The CDR3 length is 14 residues. The trim removed 7 bases at V and 10 bases at J, leaving 8 bases unmatched. The germline CDR1 and CDR2 sequences are MGHDK and SYGVNS. The CDR3 DNA reads TGTGCCAGCAACTTACTAGCGGGAGGAGACGAGCAGTTCTTC. It codes for CASNLLAGGDEQFF.

J is TRBJ2-7 and V is TRBV19, with 12 bases matching TRBD1. The CDR3 is 16 residues long. The germline CDR1 and CDR2 sequences are LNHDA and SQIVND (reference sequence). V shed 4 bases, J shed 7 bases, and the junction held 11 bases outside the gene matches. CDR3 in DNA: TGTGCCAGTAGTACCTTGGGACAGGGGGCGCGTGGGGAGCAGTACTTC. Protein product: CASSTLGQGARGEQYF.

This clone was detected only a few times. The V call is TRBV27, the J call TRBJ1-1; 8 bases fit TRBD1. The CDR3 covers 13 residues. CDR1 MNHEY and CDR2 SMNVEV come from the germline V gene (reference sequence). V lost 5 bases and J lost 7; bases outside the gene matches: 6. The CDR3 sequence is CASSQTGDDEAFF. CDR3 nucleotide sequence: TGTGCCAGCAGTCAGACAGGGGACGATGAAGCTTTCTTT.